These 20 T cell receptor beta chains share one sample of origin, sequenced in a study of cytomegalovirus exposure and HLA in healthy donors. PCR primers comprised 60 Vbeta and 13 Jbeta primers. Here immunoSEQ multiplex PCR was the method, and the copy in TCRdb shows in-frame clones only, minus some. The sample holds about 130,000 clones, over 75% seen once. Sequenced input: PBMCs. The receptors were sampled from a man between 25 and 39 years old in good health and CMV-seronegative.

This chain links TRBV6-5 with TRBJ2-5; possible D gene TRBD2, 5 bases. The DNA end is a closer match to TRBJ2-7, so the J assignment may be wrong. The CDR3 has 14 residues. The germline V gene encodes CDR1 MNHEY and CDR2 SVGAGI. CDR3 residues: CASSPSGSSYEQYF. CDR3 in DNA: TGTGCCAGCAGCCCCAGTGGGAGCTCCTACGAGCAGTACTTC.

J is TRBJ1-6 and V is TRBV7-2; D may be TRBD1 (5 bases). With 5 bases removed from V and 11 bases from J, the gap between germline ends came to 13 bases. In germline, CDR1 is SGHTA, CDR2 FQGNSA. The CDR3 is 13 amino acids. The CDR3 region is CASSAGPSAPLHF. CDR3 DNA: TGTGCCAGCAGCGCGGGACCGTCGGCACCCCTCCACTTT.

This rearrangement joins TRBV19 to TRBJ1-5; a possible D gene is TRBD1 (5 bases). Germline values: CDR1 LNHDA, CDR2 SQIVND (reference sequence). The CDR3 extends over 17 amino acids. The V and J ends lost 3 bases and 1 base respectively, with 16 bases between them. The CDR3 coding sequence is TGTGCCAGTAGTATCTTCGGGGGAGGGAGAAGCAATCAGCCCCAGCATTTT. Amino acid sequence: CASSIFGGGRSNQPQHF.

The V gene is TRBV5-4, the J gene TRBJ1-6; no reliable D call. V was cut by 4 bases and J by 11 bases, with 13 bases left in between. Germline V CDR1 and CDR2: SGHNT, YYREEE (reference sequence). The CDR3 is 13 residues long. The CDR3 loop reads CASSRREVTPLHF. CDR3 DNA sequence: TGTGCCAGCAGCCGCCGGGAGGTGACACCCCTCCACTTT.

The rearrangement joins TRBV27 to TRBJ2-3; 7 bases are a match to TRBD2. The V segment lost 4 bases and the J segment 1 base; nucleotides outside the gene matches: 8. The CDR3 length is 16 residues. In germline, CDR1 is MNHEY, CDR2 SMNVEV (reference sequence). CDR3 in amino acids: CASSSPGLAGTDTQYF. Here the CDR3 DNA reads TGTGCCAGCAGTTCCCCGGGGCTAGCGGGCACAGATACGCAGTATTTT.

This sequence joins TRBV30 and TRBJ2-2; D possibly corresponds to TRBD2 (5 bases). The CDR3 spans 17 residues. V lost 6 bases, J lost 5 bases, and 25 bases lay in between. Per germline, CDR1 GTSNPN and CDR2 SVGIG (reference sequence). DNA for the CDR3: TGTGCCTGCGTCGCTTCCTGCCCGTCATCGGGAACCGGGGAGCTGTTTTTT. Protein sequence: CACVASCPSSGTGELFF.

The chain recombines TRBV4-3 with TRBJ2-1, with D possibly matching TRBD1 (5 bases). The germline V gene encodes CDR1 LGHNA and CDR2 YSLEER. Trimming left V 0 bases short and J 1 base short, with 13 bases between. The CDR3 has 17 amino acids. CDR3 sequence: CASSQEVWQGSYNEQFF. CDR3 nucleotides: TGCGCCAGCAGCCAAGAAGTATGGCAGGGTTCCTACAATGAGCAGTTCTTC.

DNA of the CDR3: TGCAGCGTTGAATCAGGGGGAGAGACCCAGTACTTC. It yields the protein CSVESGGETQYF. The chain couples TRBV29-1 to TRBJ2-5; 7 bases are shared with TRBD1. The CDR3 has 12 amino acids. The junction had 1 base not matched to a gene; V was cut back by 2 bases and J by 4 bases. Germline lookup yields CDR1 SQVTM and CDR2 ANQGSEA.

The genes are TRBV7-9 and TRBJ1-3, with no clear D. The germline V gene encodes CDR1 SEHNR and CDR2 FQNEAQ (reference sequence). The CDR3 is made up of 16 amino acids. V shed 1 base and J shed 2 bases, with 12 bases lying between them. The DNA for the CDR3 is TGTGCCAGCAGCTTAGAGGCAGCGAGAGCTGGAAACACCATATATTTT. This sequence encodes CASSLEAARAGNTIYF.

V gene TRBV5-4 combines with J gene TRBJ1-1; D is unresolved. The germline V gene has CDR1 SGHNT and CDR2 YYREEE (reference sequence). CDR3 length equals 13 residues. V was cut by 0 bases and J by 1 base, with 4 bases left in between. CDR3 amino acids: CASSLGGNTEAFF. The CDR3 DNA reads TGTGCCAGCAGCTTGGGAGGGAACACTGAAGCTTTCTTT.

The V gene is TRBV6-5, the J gene TRBJ1-3; D call uncertain. This CDR3 region has 15 residues. V dropped 2 bases and J dropped 1 base, with 9 bases sitting between them. Germline V gives CDR1 MNHEY, CDR2 SVGAGI. The CDR3 sequence is CASSYARSSGNTIYF. Written as DNA, the CDR3 is TGTGCCAGCAGTTACGCGAGGAGTTCTGGAAACACCATATATTTT.

The chain links TRBV30 to TRBJ2-1; 12 nucleotides agree with TRBD2. The junction had 7 bases not matched to a gene; V was cut back by 2 bases and J by 8 bases. The CDR3 extends over 15 amino acids. The germline gives CDR1 GTSNPN, CDR2 SVGIG (reference sequence). CDR3 sequence reads: CAWSNGLAGPDEQFF. CDR3 bases: TGTGCCTGGAGTAATGGACTAGCGGGACCTGATGAGCAGTTCTTC. Full variable domain (rest looked up from reference TRBV30 and TRBJ2-1): SQTIHQWPATLVQPVGSPLSLECTVEGTSNPNLYWYRQAAGRGLQLLFYSVGIGQISSEVPQNLSASRPQDRQFILSSKKLLLSDSGFYLCAWSNGLAGPDEQFFGPGTRLTVL.

The chain couples TRBV10-3 to TRBJ2-3, with D unclear. With 3 bases removed from V and 0 bases from J, the gap between germline ends came to 10 bases. The germline V gene has CDR1 ENHRY and CDR2 SYGVKD. This CDR3 has 15 amino acids. This CDR3 reads CAISERLTSTDTQYF. CDR3 in DNA: TGTGCCATCAGTGAAAGACTGACTAGCACAGATACGCAGTATTTT.

The CDR3 coding sequence is TGTGCCTGGGGGGAGGGGAAGGCTGGAAACACCATATATTTT. This sequence encodes CAWGEGKAGNTIYF. The chain is built from TRBV30 and TRBJ1-3, with D tentatively TRBD1 (5 bases). V dropped 5 bases and J dropped 2 bases, with 13 bases sitting between them. Germline-derived CDR1 and CDR2 are GTSNPN and SVGIG (reference sequence). The CDR3 loop spans 14 amino acids.

The V gene is TRBV4-2, the J gene TRBJ1-5; D gene ambiguous. Between the trimmed V and J ends, which lost 0 bases and 5 bases, there was a span of 8 bases. The CDR3 spans 14 residues. Germline V lookup: CDR1 LGHNA, CDR2 YNFKEQ. The CDR3 sequence is CASSQERSDQPQHF. CDR3 DNA sequence: TGTGCCAGCAGCCAAGAACGGAGTGATCAGCCCCAGCATTTT.

V usage is TRBV13 and J usage is TRBJ2-1, with 8 nucleotides matching TRBD2. The trim removed 1 base at V and 8 bases at J, leaving 10 bases unmatched. Germline V lookup: CDR1 PRHDT, CDR2 FYEKMQ (reference sequence). There are 16 residues in the CDR3. The DNA for the CDR3 is TGTGCCAGCAGCTTAGCGGGGGGGCCTATACGACATGAGCAGTTCTTC. Amino acid sequence: CASSLAGGPIRHEQFF.

This chain connects TRBV2 to TRBJ1-6; TRBD1 is a possible D gene (6 bases). This CDR3 is 14 amino acids long. Per the germline V gene, CDR1 is SNHLY and CDR2 is FYNNEI. V shed 5 bases and J shed 13 bases, with 18 bases lying between them. Here the CDR3 DNA reads TGTGCCAGCAGTCCCACGGGGGGCCTAGCGCCCCTCCACTTT. As protein: CASSPTGGLAPLHF.

This clone was recorded a few times. The chain joins TRBV28 to TRBJ2-7, with TRBD1 matching over 9 bases. The CDR3 totals 15 residues. Trimming cost V 6 bases and J 4 bases; bases outside gene matches: 10. CDR1 and CDR2 from the germline V gene are MDHEN and SYDVKM. The CDR3 DNA is TGTGCCAGCAGGGAGGGGGGACAGGGAGGGTACGAGCAGTACTTC. Its translation is CASREGGQGGYEQYF.

The rearrangement joins TRBV7-9 to TRBJ1-5; D unresolved. This CDR3 is 13 amino acids long. V was clipped by 6 bases and J by 0 bases, with 6 bases between them. CDR1 and CDR2 (germline): SEHNR, FQNEAQ (reference sequence). CDR3 protein: CASSYNSNQPQHF. For the CDR3, the DNA is TGTGCCAGCAGTTATAATAGCAATCAGCCCCAGCATTTT.

This chain links TRBV6-4 with TRBJ2-7; D may be TRBD2 (6 bases). The ends were cut back, 6 bases at V and 5 bases at J, with 17 bases in the middle. Germline values: CDR1 MRHNA, CDR2 SNTAGT. The CDR3 runs to 14 residues. The CDR3 DNA sequence: TGTGCCAGCAGCGGCCGGGACTTAAGGAACGAGCAGTACTTC. Protein sequence: CASSGRDLRNEQYF.